One T cell receptor (beta chain) is described in this entry. Unmatched junction bases numbered 8, after V lost 4 bases and J lost 1 base. The CDR3 runs to 15 residues. Germline V gene sequence: CDR1 SGHTS, CDR2 YDEGEE. This specimen comes from a study of blood T cell repertoires in COVID-19. The wider study: COVID-19 samples from acute and convalescent phases originated in the United States, Italy and Spain. T cells, B-cell-depleted T cells, or PBMCs provided the cDNA or gDNA that served as material.

Authors' data handling: Reference gene primer amplification gave estimated nucleated cell counts. Only in-frame clones appear in the TCRdb table, and some are missing; sequencing was by immunoSEQ multiplex PCR. V and J calls and clone size are those listed in that table; D and trimming were worked out from the DNA. The sample lists about 67,000 clones, 79% occurring once. Source material: peripheral blood. The clonotype comes from a woman in her sixties or seventies with acute or convalescent COVID-19. The J gene is TRBJ2-7, the V gene TRBV5-8, with 7 bases identical to TRBD1. CDR3 protein: CASSKGDSRSYEQYF. CDR3 in DNA: TGTGCCAGCAGCAAGGGGGACAGCCGATCCTACGAGCAGTACTTC. The full variable domain, in which reference TRBV5-8 and TRBJ2-7 provide the parts outside the CDR3, is EAGVTQSPTHLIKTRGQQATLRCSPISGHTSVYWYQQALGLGLQFLLWYDEGEERNRGNFPPRFSGRQFPNYSSELNVNALELEDSALYLCASSKGDSRSYEQYFGPGTRLTVT.